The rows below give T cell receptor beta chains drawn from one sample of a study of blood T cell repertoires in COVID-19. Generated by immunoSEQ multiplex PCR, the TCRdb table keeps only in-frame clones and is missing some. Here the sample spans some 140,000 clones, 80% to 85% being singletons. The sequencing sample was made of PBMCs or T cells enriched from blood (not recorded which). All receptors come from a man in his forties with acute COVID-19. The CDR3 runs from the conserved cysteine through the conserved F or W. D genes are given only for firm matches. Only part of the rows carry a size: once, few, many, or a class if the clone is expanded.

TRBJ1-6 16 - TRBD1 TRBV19 CASSSAGDSGYSPLHF TGTGCCAGTAGTTCCGCCGGGGACAGCGGCTACTCACCCCTCCACTTT
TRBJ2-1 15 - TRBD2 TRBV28 CASRKRDGDSSEQFF TGTGCCAGCAGAAAGCGGGATGGGGATAGTAGTGAGCAGTTCTTC
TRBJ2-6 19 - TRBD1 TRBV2 CASSADQDRISSGANVLTF TGTGCCAGCAGCGCGGACCAGGACAGGATCAGCTCTGGGGCCAACGTCCTGACTTTC
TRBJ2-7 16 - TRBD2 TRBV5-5 CASSLRLAGGNYEQYF TGTGCCAGCAGCTTGAGGCTAGCGGGGGGCAACTACGAGCAGTACTTC
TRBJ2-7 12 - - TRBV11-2 CASREIRGEQYF TGTGCCAGCAGGGAGATAAGGGGCGAGCAGTACTTC
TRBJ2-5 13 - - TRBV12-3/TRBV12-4 CASSFDGQWTQYF TGTGCCAGCAGTTTTGATGGCCAGTGGACCCAGTACTTC
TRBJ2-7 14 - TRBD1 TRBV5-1 CASSSDRGLLEQYF TGCGCCAGCAGCTCGGACAGGGGGCTTTTAGAGCAGTACTTC
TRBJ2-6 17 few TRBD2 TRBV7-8 CASSKDLAGGWANVLTF TGTGCCAGCAGCAAAGATCTAGCGGGGGGCTGGGCCAACGTCCTGACTTTC
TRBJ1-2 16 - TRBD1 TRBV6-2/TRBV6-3 CASSYPSGTVNYGYTF TGTGCCAGCAGTTACCCCTCCGGGACAGTTAACTATGGCTACACCTTC
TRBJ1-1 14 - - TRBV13 CASSETGRNTEAFF TGTGCCAGCAGCGAAACAGGACGGAACACTGAAGCTTTCTTT
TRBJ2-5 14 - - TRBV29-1 CSVPQGWNGETQYF TGCAGCGTTCCACAGGGATGGAACGGAGAGACCCAGTACTTC
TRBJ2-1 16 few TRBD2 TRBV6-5 CASSYGALAGDNEQFF TGTGCCAGCAGTTACGGGGCACTAGCGGGAGACAATGAGCAGTTCTTC
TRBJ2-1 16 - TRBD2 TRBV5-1 CASSPLLAGGPDEQFF TGCGCCAGCAGCCCCCTCCTAGCGGGGGGGCCGGATGAGCAGTTCTTC
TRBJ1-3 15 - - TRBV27 CASSLGAYPGNTIYF TGTGCCAGCAGTTTGGGGGCGTACCCTGGAAACACCATATATTTT
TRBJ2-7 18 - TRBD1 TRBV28 CASSLEPGTGDISYEQYF TGTGCCAGCAGTTTAGAACCCGGGACAGGGGATATCTCCTACGAGCAGTACTTC
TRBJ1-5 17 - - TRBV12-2 CASRLARPGDSNQPQHF TGTGCAAGTCGCTTAGCGAGGCCAGGGGATAGTAATCAGCCCCAGCATTTT
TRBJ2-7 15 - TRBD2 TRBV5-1 CASSPTSGGSYEQYF TGCGCCAGCAGCCCAACTAGCGGGGGGAGTTACGAGCAGTACTTC
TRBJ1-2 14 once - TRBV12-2 CASRTGVNRYGYTF TGTGCAAGTCGCACAGGGGTCAACCGCTATGGCTACACCTTC
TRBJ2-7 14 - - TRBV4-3 CASSQDQYSYEQYF TGCGCCAGCAGCCAAGATCAGTACAGCTACGAGCAGTACTTC
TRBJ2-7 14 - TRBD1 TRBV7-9 CASSSSGGPYEQYF TGTGCCAGCAGTTCCTCAGGGGGCCCCTACGAGCAGTACTTC
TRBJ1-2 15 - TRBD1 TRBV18 CASSPGFQGGYGYTF TGTGCCAGCTCACCAGGTTTCCAGGGGGGATATGGCTACACCTTC
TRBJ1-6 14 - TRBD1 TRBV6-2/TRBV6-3 CASSRDRGNSPLHF TGTGCCAGCAGTCGGGACAGGGGGAATTCACCCCTCCACTTT
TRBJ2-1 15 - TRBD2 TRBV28 CASSPSGETYNEQFF TGTGCCAGCAGTCCCAGCGGGGAGACCTACAATGAGCAGTTCTTC
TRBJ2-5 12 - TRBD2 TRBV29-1 CSVDSRRGAQYF TGCAGCGTTGATTCCAGGCGGGGGGCCCAGTACTTC
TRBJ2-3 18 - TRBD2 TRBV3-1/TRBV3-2 CASSQIPWTSGSLYTQYF TGTGCCAGCAGCCAGATACCTTGGACTAGCGGGAGTTTGTATACGCAGTATTTT
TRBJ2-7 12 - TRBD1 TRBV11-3 CASSRDRDEQYF TGTGCCAGCAGCCGGGACAGGGACGAGCAGTACTTC
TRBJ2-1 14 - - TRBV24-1 CATSHSTSYFEQFF TGTGCCACCAGTCACTCTACCTCCTATTTTGAGCAGTTCTTC
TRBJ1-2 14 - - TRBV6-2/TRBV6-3 CASSPQTDNYGYTF TGTGCCAGCAGTCCCCAAACAGATAACTATGGCTACACCTTC
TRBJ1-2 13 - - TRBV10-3 CAISETGNYGYTF TGTGCCATCAGTGAGACAGGGAACTATGGCTACACCTTC
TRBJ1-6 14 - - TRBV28 CASAATAYNSPLHF TGTGCCAGCGCCGCTACGGCCTATAATTCACCCCTCCACTTT
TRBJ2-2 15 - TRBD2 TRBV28 CASRLAGDPTGELFF TGTGCCAGCAGATTAGCGGGAGATCCCACCGGGGAGCTGTTTTTT
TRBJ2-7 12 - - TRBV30 CAGGRSSYEQYF TGTGCAGGGGGTCGAAGCTCCTACGAGCAGTACTTC
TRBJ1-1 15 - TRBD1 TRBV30 CAWSSRTGVRTEAFF TGTGCCTGGAGTTCTCGGACAGGGGTGAGGACTGAAGCTTTCTTT
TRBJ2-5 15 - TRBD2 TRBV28 CASSRQREPRETQYF TGTGCCAGCAGCCGACAGCGGGAGCCCAGGGAGACCCAGTACTTC
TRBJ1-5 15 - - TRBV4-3 CASSQDVAGYQPQHF TGCGCCAGCAGCCAAGATGTTGCGGGCTATCAGCCCCAGCATTTT
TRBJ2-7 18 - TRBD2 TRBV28 CASSLGGGGLAEAYEQYF TGTGCCAGCAGTTTAGGGGGAGGCGGACTAGCGGAAGCCTACGAGCAGTACTTC
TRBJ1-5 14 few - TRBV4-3 CASSQSRANQPQHF TGCGCCAGCAGCCAATCCAGGGCCAATCAGCCCCAGCATTTT
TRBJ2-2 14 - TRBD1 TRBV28 CAVPGQGRSGELFF TGTGCCGTACCGGGACAGGGGCGATCCGGGGAGCTGTTTTTT
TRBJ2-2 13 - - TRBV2 CASSGQGTGELFF TGTGCCAGCAGTGGCCAGGGTACCGGGGAGCTGTTTTTT
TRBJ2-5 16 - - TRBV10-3 CAIRSGTAAHQETQYF TGTGCCATCAGGTCGGGAACAGCCGCACACCAAGAGACCCAGTACTTC
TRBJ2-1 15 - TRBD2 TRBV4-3 CASSQGLAGANEQFF TGCGCCAGCAGCCAAGGGCTAGCGGGAGCCAATGAGCAGTTCTTC
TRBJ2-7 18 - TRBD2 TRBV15 CATSRDWGTSGRAYEQYF TGTGCCACCAGCAGAGATTGGGGCACTAGCGGGAGGGCCTACGAGCAGTACTTC
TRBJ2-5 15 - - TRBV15 CATSRTLTGGETQYF TGTGCCACCAGCAGGACTCTTACCGGCGGAGAGACCCAGTACTTC
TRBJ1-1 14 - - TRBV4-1 CASSRGGLNTEAFF TGCGCCAGCAGCCGGGGGGGATTGAACACTGAAGCTTTCTTT
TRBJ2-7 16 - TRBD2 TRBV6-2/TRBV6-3 CASSSSGSGGPYEQYF TGTGCCAGCAGTTCCTCGGGGAGCGGGGGGCCCTACGAGCAGTACTTC
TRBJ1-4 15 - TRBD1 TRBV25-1 CASSAWTGGSEKLFF TGTGCCAGCAGTGCCTGGACAGGGGGCAGTGAAAAACTGTTTTTT
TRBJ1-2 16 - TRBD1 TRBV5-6 CASSLGSGTGGSGYTF TGTGCCAGCAGCTTGGGCTCCGGGACAGGGGGGTCCGGCTACACCTTC
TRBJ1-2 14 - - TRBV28 CASTDDDRNYGYTF TGTGCCAGCACTGACGATGACAGAAACTATGGCTACACCTTC
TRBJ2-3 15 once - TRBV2 CASSAVAARTDTQYF TGTGCCAGCAGTGCGGTAGCAGCGCGCACAGATACGCAGTATTTT
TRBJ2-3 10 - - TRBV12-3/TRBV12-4 CASSPDTQYF TGTGCCAGCAGTCCTGATACGCAGTATTTT
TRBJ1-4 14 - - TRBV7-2 CASSRGDFEEKLFF TGTGCCAGCAGCCGCGGGGACTTTGAGGAAAAACTGTTTTTT
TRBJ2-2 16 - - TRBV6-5 CASSYVRESFTGELFF TGTGCCAGCAGTTACGTCCGGGAGTCTTTCACCGGGGAGCTGTTTTTT
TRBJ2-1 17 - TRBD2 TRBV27 CASSPLGVAGGPDEQFF TGTGCCAGCAGTCCTCTGGGGGTAGCGGGAGGGCCCGATGAGCAGTTCTTC
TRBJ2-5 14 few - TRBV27 CASSGRWAGETQYF TGTGCCAGCAGTGGCAGGTGGGCAGGGGAGACCCAGTACTTC
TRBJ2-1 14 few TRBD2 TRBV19 CASSLAGGDNEQFF TGTGCCAGTAGCCTAGCGGGAGGCGACAATGAGCAGTTCTTC
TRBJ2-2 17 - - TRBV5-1 CASSSQRARRDTGELFF TGCGCCAGCAGCTCCCAGAGGGCCCGGCGGGACACCGGGGAGCTGTTTTTT
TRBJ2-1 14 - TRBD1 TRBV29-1 CSVVRGQDGNEQFF TGCAGCGTTGTCAGGGGGCAAGATGGGAATGAGCAGTTCTTC
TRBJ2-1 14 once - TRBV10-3 CATRGGSSYNEQFF TGTGCCACCAGGGGCGGGAGCTCCTACAATGAGCAGTTCTTC
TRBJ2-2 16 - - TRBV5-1 CASSSQGRQVAGELFF TGCGCCAGCAGCTCGCAGGGCAGGCAAGTCGCCGGGGAGCTGTTTTTT
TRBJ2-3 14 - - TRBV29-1 CSVGGGFGTDTQYF TGCAGCGTTGGCGGGGGCTTCGGCACAGATACGCAGTATTTT